This T cell receptor beta chain stems from a study of regulatory T cells in long-lasting Graves disease. Building of the TCR beta libraries involved iRepertoire HTBI primers and Arm-PCR of CDR3 regions. TCRdb re-derived calls from the multiplex PCR reads in MiXCR, one entry per CDR3 protein. The data show approximately 540,000 distinct CDR3 sequences, around 12% seen once. The V and J ends lost 0 bases and 9 bases, in that order; junction bases with no gene match: 8. The germline V gene encodes CDR1 ENHRY and CDR2 SYGVKD. This CDR3 has 15 amino acids. The time point is: newly diagnosed GD, antithyroid drugs for less than 3 months. PBMC RNA was the source of the TCR library. These data are also associated with another study on T cells in Graves' hyperthyroidism and ophthalmopathy.

This TCR was sampled from a woman in her thirties with Graves disease. The material sequenced was peripheral blood mononuclear cells (PBMCs), taken at new diagnosis, from a patient treated with antithyroid drugs. The gene calls are TRBV10-3 and TRBJ2-1; 7 bases fit TRBD2. CDR3 DNA: TGTGCCATCAGTGAGTCGGTAGCGGGCGGGGGTGAGCAGTTCTTC. Translation gives CAISESVAGGGEQFF.